The 11 T cell receptor beta chains below were found in one sample sequenced in a study of blood T cell repertoires in COVID-19. Using immunoSEQ multiplex PCR, the repertoire was profiled, and TCRdb retains in-frame clones only, with some absent. The sample records about 300,000 clones, 90% being singletons. The sample consisted of PBMCs or T cells enriched from blood (not recorded which). These receptors were collected from a woman between 18 and 29 years old with acute COVID-19.

This chain uses TRBV28 with TRBJ1-6; maybe TRBD1 (6 bases). This CDR3 has 20 amino acids. V was cut by 4 bases and J by 0 bases, with 22 bases left in between. Per the germline V gene, CDR1 is MDHEN and CDR2 is SYDVKM. The CDR3: CASSSTLGLQGSSYNSPLHF. The CDR3 nucleotides are TGTGCCAGCAGTTCCACGCTAGGGCTTCAGGGGAGCTCCTATAATTCACCCCTCCACTTT. The full variable domain, in which reference TRBV28 and TRBJ1-6 provide the parts outside the CDR3, is DVKVTQSSRYLVKRTGEKVFLECVQDMDHENMFWYRQDPGLGLRLIYFSYDVKMKEKGDIPEGYSVSREKKERFSLILESASTNQTSMYLCASSSTLGLQGSSYNSPLHFGNGTRLTVT.

The chain recombines TRBV2 with TRBJ2-3; D is possibly TRBD1 (5 bases). The germline V and J ends were trimmed by 1 base and 6 bases, with 14 bases remaining between them. The CDR3 length is 15 residues. Per the germline V gene, CDR1 is SNHLY and CDR2 is FYNNEI. The CDR3 loop is CASSEVGQGRDTQYF. The CDR3 coding sequence is TGTGCCAGCAGTGAAGTAGGGCAGGGAAGGGATACGCAGTATTTT.

With respect to this clone: One junction end disagrees with the germline gene, perhaps due to a read error. This chain links TRBV12-3 or TRBV12-4 with TRBJ2-5; maybe TRBD2 (5 bases). The CDR3 contains 13 residues. CDR3 bases: TGTGCCAGCAGCCGGGATCGCTATGGCTCGGCCGACTTC. Its translation: CASSRDRYGSADF.

V usage is TRBV24-1 and J usage is TRBJ1-2, with a weak D call TRBD1 (6 bases). V lost 3 bases and J lost 4, with 11 bases in between. The CDR3 runs 14 residues. Germline V gene lookup returns CDR1 KGHDR and CDR2 SFDVKD. Written as DNA, the CDR3 is TGTGCCACCAGTGATACAGGGCCCGCCTATGGCTACACCTTC. Translation: CATSDTGPAYGYTF.

This clone has a single count. The chain combines TRBV28 with TRBJ1-5; TRBD1 agrees at 8 bases. V was pared by 2 bases and J by 5 bases, with 8 bases of the junction left unmatched. This CDR3 comprises 16 residues. Germline CDR1 and CDR2: MDHEN and SYDVKM. The CDR3 DNA reads as TGTGCCAGCAGTTTAGAAAGCAGGGGGCAAGATCAGCCCCAGCATTTT. Protein sequence: CASSLESRGQDQPQHF.

This rearrangement joins TRBV28 to TRBJ2-7; D perhaps matches TRBD1 (7 bases). The germline V gene encodes CDR1 MDHEN and CDR2 SYDVKM. There are 15 residues in the CDR3. The ends were cut back, 4 bases at V and 5 bases at J, with 18 bases in the middle. The CDR3 sequence is CASSSGGYRGHEQYF. CDR3 bases: TGTGCCAGCAGTTCAGGGGGGTACAGGGGCCACGAGCAGTACTTC.

The chain is built from TRBV6-5 and TRBJ2-7; 8 bases map to TRBD1. The V gene's germline CDR1 is MNHEY and CDR2 SVGAGI. V gave up 7 bases and J gave up 2 bases; unmatched junction bases: 7. The length of the CDR3 is 14 residues. In DNA, the CDR3 is TGTGCCAGCACTCCGGGACAGGACCCCTACGAGCAGTACTTC. Its translation: CASTPGQDPYEQYF.

This chain connects TRBV28 to TRBJ2-7; maybe TRBD1 (5 bases). With 2 bases removed from V and 1 base from J, the gap between germline ends came to 12 bases. The V gene's germline CDR1 is MDHEN and CDR2 SYDVKM. This CDR3 spans 15 amino acids. The CDR3 DNA follows: TGTGCCAGCAGTTTAGTAGGCAGGGAATCCTACGAGCAGTACTTC. Translated: CASSLVGRESYEQYF.

The chain is built from TRBV2 and TRBJ1-1, with unresolved D. The CDR3 has 14 amino acids. V was clipped by 7 bases and J by 0 bases, with 12 bases between them. Looked up from germline, CDR1 is SNHLY and CDR2 is FYNNEI. The CDR3, as DNA: TGTGCCAGCACCGCGGAAGTCATGAACACTGAAGCTTTCTTT. As protein: CASTAEVMNTEAFF.

The chain employs TRBV27 and TRBJ2-1, with D maybe TRBD1 (5 bases). Germline V gives CDR1 MNHEY, CDR2 SMNVEV (reference sequence). CDR3 length: 14 amino acids. Trimming removed 5 bases at V and 1 base at J, with 9 bases between. CDR3 DNA: TGTGCCAGCAGTCAGGGTCGGTCCTACAATGAGCAGTTCTTC. Protein: CASSQGRSYNEQFF.

This rearrangement joins TRBV7-6 to TRBJ2-3; TRBD2 aligns across 9 bases. Germline V gives CDR1 SGHVS, CDR2 FNYEAQ. The CDR3 is 16 amino acids. The V segment lost 5 bases and the J segment 5 bases; nucleotides outside the gene matches: 11. This CDR3 reads CASSPRWTSARDTQYF. CDR3 sequence (DNA): TGTGCCAGCAGCCCAAGGTGGACTAGCGCGCGAGATACGCAGTATTTT.